The 7 T cell receptor beta chains below were found in one sample sequenced in a study of OX40 agonist ivuxolimab in advanced cancers. Only in-frame clones appear in the TCRdb table, and some are missing; sequencing was by immunoSEQ multiplex PCR. The top ten clones hold less than 10% of a sample with some 84,000 clones, approximately 90% of them seen once. The sequencing here drew on CD4+ or CD8+ T cells sorted from blood, taken in a trial of the OX40 agonist ivuxolimab. Receptors originate from an adult with an advanced solid tumor such as melanoma, head and neck, liver or kidney cancer.

This clone was detected only a few times. The rearrangement links TRBV30 to TRBJ1-1, with D tentatively TRBD1 (5 bases). The CDR3 has 15 residues. Trimming shortened V by 2 bases and J by 1 base, and 14 bases separated the two germline ends. Germline V gene data show CDR1 as GTSNPN and CDR2 as SVGIG (reference sequence). CDR3 region: CAWSTKDTPNTEAFF. For the CDR3, the DNA is TGTGCCTGGAGTACCAAGGACACGCCGAACACTGAAGCTTTCTTT.

The V gene is TRBV9, the J gene TRBJ2-2, with no clear D. The CDR3 is 16 amino acids. The germline gives CDR1 SGDLS, CDR2 YYNGEE. Trimming left V 4 bases short and J 4 bases short, with 17 bases between. The CDR3 DNA sequence: TGTGCCAGCAGCTCACCTAGGTCGCGCGGCACCGGGGAGCTGTTTTTT. Translated, it gives CASSSPRSRGTGELFF. The variable domain in full, with the rest retrieved from reference TRBV9 and TRBJ2-2, is DSGVTQTPKHLITATGQRVTLRCSPRSGDLSVYWYQQSLDQGLQFLIQYYNGEERAKGNILERFSAQQFPDLHSELNLSSLELGDSALYFCASSSPRSRGTGELFFGEGSRLTVL.

Written as DNA, the CDR3 is TGTGCTACTAGAATTAGCGGGGGGGTGGAGACCCAGTACTTC. It is translated as CATRISGGVETQYF. V usage is TRBV12-5 and J usage is TRBJ2-5; 11 bases line up with TRBD2. Looked up from germline, CDR1 is LGHNT and CDR2 is FRNRAP. The V segment lost 10 bases and the J segment 5 bases; nucleotides outside the gene matches: 9. This CDR3 region has 14 residues.

The gene calls are TRBV15 and TRBJ2-7; TRBD1 matches 10 bases. The ends lost 3 bases at V and 5 bases at J; junction bases unmatched: 4. Germline loops: CDR1 LNHNV, CDR2 YYDKDF (reference sequence). CDR3 length equals 14 residues. CDR3 in DNA: TGTGCCACCAGCAGCGACAGGGGGCCCAACGAGCAGTACTTC. Translating it yields CATSSDRGPNEQYF.

V gene TRBV4-3 combines with J gene TRBJ2-3, with D possibly matching TRBD2 (5 bases). The V gene lost 0 bases and the J gene lost 5 bases, with 12 bases spanning the gap. This CDR3 contains 15 residues. Per the germline V gene, CDR1 is LGHNA and CDR2 is YSLEER. In DNA form, the CDR3 reads TGCGCCAGCAGCCAAGAAGCTGGGAGAGGAGATACGCAGTATTTT. As protein: CASSQEAGRGDTQYF.

This chain uses TRBV15 with TRBJ2-2; the D gene is possibly TRBD2 (6 bases). Trimming cost V 0 bases and J 2 bases, with 10 bases left between them. The germline CDR1 and CDR2 sequences are LNHNV and YYDKDF (reference sequence). The length of the CDR3 is 16 residues. CDR3 region: CATSRDGTPNTGELFF. In DNA, the CDR3 is TGTGCCACCAGCAGAGACGGGACTCCAAACACCGGGGAGCTGTTTTTT.

The chain has TRBV5-6 and TRBJ1-2; D remains unclear. CDR3 length: 15 amino acids. CDR1 and CDR2 from the germline V gene are SGHDT and YYEEEE. V lost 0 bases to trimming and J lost 3 bases, with 12 bases between them. DNA of the CDR3: TGTGCCAGCAGCTTGGCCTCCTCTGGGGACTATGGCTACACCTTC. It translates to CASSLASSGDYGYTF. The variable domain in full, completed from reference TRBV5-6 and TRBJ1-2, reads DAGVTQSPTHLIKTRGQQVTLRCSPKSGHDTVSWYQQALGQGPQFIFQYYEEEERQRGNFPDRFSGHQFPNYSSELNVNALLLGDSALYLCASSLASSGDYGYTFGSGTRLTVV.